The clone carrying this TCR beta chain was counted only a few times. No antigen is known for it. TCRdb fed the reads into MiXCR, producing one record per CDR3 protein. This table has 110,000 to 150,000 distinct CDR3 sequences, about 6.3% appearing once. The CDR3 loop spans 15 amino acids. Germline trimming cut 3 bases from V and 7 bases from J; bases unmatched to any gene: 6. The V gene's germline CDR1 is MDHEN and CDR2 SYDVKM. The record originates from a study of T cell repertoires in cytomegalovirus infection. Study-wide points: Cumulative public TCR beta family frequency identified CMV carriers with the relevant HLA.

Input material: PBMCs. The sequence was obtained from a human donor in good health (CMV status not recorded). Some clones in this sample may be carry-over from other donors' samples. This chain uses TRBV28 with TRBJ2-2; 9 bases fit TRBD2. In DNA form, the CDR3 reads TGTGCCAGCAGTTTCGGCGGGGGGGCCCTCGGGGAGCTGTTTTTT. Translating gives CASSFGGGALGELFF. Combining the CDR3 with reference TRBV28 and TRBJ2-2 gives the whole variable domain DVKVTQSSRYLVKRTGEKVFLECVQDMDHENMFWYRQDPGLGLRLIYFSYDVKMKEKGDIPEGYSVSREKKERFSLILESASTNQTSMYLCASSFGGGALGELFFGEGSRLTVL.